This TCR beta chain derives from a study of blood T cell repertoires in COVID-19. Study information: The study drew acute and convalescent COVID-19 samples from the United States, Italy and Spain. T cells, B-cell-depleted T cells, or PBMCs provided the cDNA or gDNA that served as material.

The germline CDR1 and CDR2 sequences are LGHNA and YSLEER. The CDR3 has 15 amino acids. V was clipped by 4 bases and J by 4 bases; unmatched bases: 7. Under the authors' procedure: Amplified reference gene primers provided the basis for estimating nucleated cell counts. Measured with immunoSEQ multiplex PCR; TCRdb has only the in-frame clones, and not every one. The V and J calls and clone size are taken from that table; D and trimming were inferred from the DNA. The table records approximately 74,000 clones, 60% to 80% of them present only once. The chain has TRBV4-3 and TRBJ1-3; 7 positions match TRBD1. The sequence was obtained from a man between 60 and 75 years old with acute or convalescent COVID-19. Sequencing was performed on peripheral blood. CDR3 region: CASSPARTGGNTIYF. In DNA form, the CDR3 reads TGCGCCAGCAGCCCAGCCCGGACAGGCGGAAACACCATATATTTT.